A selection of T cell receptor beta chains follows, all from one sample in a study of T cell responses to AZD1222 COVID-19 vaccine. TCRdb's table, derived via immunoSEQ multiplex PCR, lists solely in-frame clones and lacks some. The table lists approximately 270,000 clones, 90% to 95% of them singletons. Source: peripheral blood, taken 28 days after the second AZD1222 dose. The receptors originated from an adult who received the AZD1222 COVID-19 vaccine. CDR3s include the opening cysteine and the closing phenylalanine or tryptophan. A D gene is named only where the DNA matches it firmly. A row's size may be missing; if present it is once, few, many or a size class.

abundance: NA
v_gene: TRBV11-1
d_gene: NA
j_gene: TRBJ2-2
CDR3nt: TGTGCCAGCACCCGAGAGACGGCATTCACCGGGGAGCTGTTTTTT
CDR3aa: CASTRETAFTGELFF

abundance: NA
v_gene: TRBV7-9
d_gene: TRBD1
j_gene: TRBJ1-4
CDR3nt: TGTGCCAGCACCCTCGGACAGGTCAAGTCCCCAACTAATGAAAAACTGTTTTTT
CDR3aa: CASTLGQVKSPTNEKLFF

abundance: NA
v_gene: TRBV6-5
d_gene: NA
j_gene: TRBJ2-5
CDR3nt: TGTGCCAGCGTTCCGCCCAAACCGGGGTACCTTAAGTACTTC
CDR3aa: CASVPPKPGYLKYF

abundance: NA
v_gene: TRBV5-1
d_gene: NA
j_gene: TRBJ2-2
CDR3nt: TGCGCCAGCAAGGAGGGGGGAACCGGGGAGCTGTTTTTT
CDR3aa: CASKEGGTGELFF

abundance: NA
v_gene: TRBV5-4
d_gene: NA
j_gene: TRBJ2-7
CDR3nt: TGTGCCAGCAGCTTGGACAGGTCGGTGGGTGGGGAGCAGTACTTC
CDR3aa: CASSLDRSVGGEQYF

abundance: NA
v_gene: TRBV6-1
d_gene: TRBD1
j_gene: TRBJ1-5
CDR3nt: TGTGCCAGCAGTTGGGGGGACAGCCTCAATCAGCCCCAGCATTTT
CDR3aa: CASSWGDSLNQPQHF

abundance: few
v_gene: TRBV28
d_gene: NA
j_gene: TRBJ1-5
CDR3nt: TGTGCCAGCACCCAGGAGGGGTTTGGTCAGCCCCAGCATTTT
CDR3aa: CASTQEGFGQPQHF

abundance: NA
v_gene: TRBV28
d_gene: NA
j_gene: TRBJ1-5
CDR3nt: TGTGCCAGCAGTTTAGGGGGAGGAAGTCAGCCCCAGCATTTT
CDR3aa: CASSLGGGSQPQHF

abundance: NA
v_gene: TRBV4-3
d_gene: NA
j_gene: TRBJ2-7
CDR3nt: TGCGCCAGCAGCCAAGATTCGAGACAGCCCTACGAGCAGTACTTC
CDR3aa: CASSQDSRQPYEQYF

abundance: NA
v_gene: TRBV7-3
d_gene: NA
j_gene: TRBJ2-3
CDR3nt: TGTGCCAGCCGTCCGGAGGGTACGCAGTATTTT
CDR3aa: CASRPEGTQYF

abundance: once
v_gene: TRBV7-2
d_gene: NA
j_gene: TRBJ1-5
CDR3nt: TGTGCCAGCAGCTTAGGGCCGGGGAACAATCAGCCCCAGCATTTT
CDR3aa: CASSLGPGNNQPQHF

abundance: once
v_gene: TRBV2
d_gene: NA
j_gene: TRBJ2-3
CDR3nt: TGTGCCAGCAGTGAAAGGCCCCCCACAGATACGCAGTATTTT
CDR3aa: CASSERPPTDTQYF

abundance: NA
v_gene: TRBV15
d_gene: TRBD2
j_gene: TRBJ2-7
CDR3nt: TGTGCCACCAGCCCCGGACTAGTTGGGTACTACGAGCAGTACTTC
CDR3aa: CATSPGLVGYYEQYF

abundance: NA
v_gene: TRBV7-9
d_gene: NA
j_gene: TRBJ2-7
CDR3nt: TGTGCCAGCACTTGGCGGGCTGGCTACGAGCAGTACTTC
CDR3aa: CASTWRAGYEQYF

abundance: NA
v_gene: TRBV23-1
d_gene: NA
j_gene: TRBJ1-1
CDR3nt: TGCGCCAGCAGTCTGGGGGGCAAGGGGAACACTGAAGCTTTCTTT
CDR3aa: CASSLGGKGNTEAFF

abundance: NA
v_gene: TRBV28
d_gene: NA
j_gene: TRBJ1-5
CDR3nt: TGTGCCAGCAGTTTCTCAGGGGAAGGCAATCAGCCCCAGCATTTT
CDR3aa: CASSFSGEGNQPQHF

abundance: few
v_gene: TRBV15
d_gene: NA
j_gene: TRBJ1-2
CDR3nt: TGTGCCACCAGCAGAGATCACAGGGAGGGCTACACCTTC
CDR3aa: CATSRDHREGYTF

abundance: NA
v_gene: TRBV9
d_gene: NA
j_gene: TRBJ2-2
CDR3nt: TGTGCCAGCAGCCTAAGGGAGCGCCAGAACACCGGGGAGCTGTTTTTT
CDR3aa: CASSLRERQNTGELFF

abundance: NA
v_gene: TRBV7-9
d_gene: NA
j_gene: TRBJ2-7
CDR3nt: TGTGCCAGCAGCCGTCGCGGGTCCTACGAGCAGTACTTC
CDR3aa: CASSRRGSYEQYF

abundance: NA
v_gene: TRBV2
d_gene: TRBD1
j_gene: TRBJ1-1
CDR3nt: TGTGCCAGCATGGACAGGCGAAGGAACGGGAACACTGAAGCTTTCTTT
CDR3aa: CASMDRRRNGNTEAFF

abundance: NA
v_gene: TRBV11-1
d_gene: NA
j_gene: TRBJ2-3
CDR3nt: TGTGCCAGCAGCTTGGAGGGCTGGGGAGATACGCAGTATTTT
CDR3aa: CASSLEGWGDTQYF

abundance: NA
v_gene: TRBV5-8
d_gene: NA
j_gene: TRBJ2-1
CDR3nt: TGTGCCAGCAGCTTGGTGGACATTCGGCAGTTCTTC
CDR3aa: CASSLVDIRQFF

abundance: NA
v_gene: TRBV19
d_gene: NA
j_gene: TRBJ2-1
CDR3nt: TGTGCCAGTAAAGAACCTTACAATGAGCAGTTCTTC
CDR3aa: CASKEPYNEQFF

abundance: once
v_gene: TRBV5-1
d_gene: NA
j_gene: TRBJ2-1
CDR3nt: TGCGCCAGCAGCTTCGCCCCCCATGAGGAGCAGTTCTTC
CDR3aa: CASSFAPHEEQFF

abundance: once
v_gene: TRBV7-2
d_gene: NA
j_gene: TRBJ1-2
CDR3nt: TGTGCCAGCAGCCCGAGTATGTGGCGGGGGAATGGCTACACCTTC
CDR3aa: CASSPSMWRGNGYTF

abundance: NA
v_gene: TRBV7-3
d_gene: NA
j_gene: TRBJ2-2
CDR3nt: TGTGCCAGCAGCGCTACAGCTACCGGGGAGCTGTTTTTT
CDR3aa: CASSATATGELFF

abundance: NA
v_gene: TRBV6-6
d_gene: NA
j_gene: TRBJ1-6
CDR3nt: TGTGCCAGCAGTTTGGCGTTCCAGGCGGGTGGTTCACCCCTCCACTTT
CDR3aa: CASSLAFQAGGSPLHF

abundance: NA
v_gene: TRBV5-1
d_gene: TRBD1
j_gene: TRBJ2-7
CDR3nt: TGCGCCAGCAGCTTAACCGGGACAGCGCCCTACGAGCAGTACTTC
CDR3aa: CASSLTGTAPYEQYF

abundance: NA
v_gene: TRBV5-1
d_gene: NA
j_gene: TRBJ1-1
CDR3nt: TGCGCCAGCAGCTTGGATGGGGCGGGCACTGAAGCTTTCTTT
CDR3aa: CASSLDGAGTEAFF

abundance: NA
v_gene: TRBV12-5
d_gene: NA
j_gene: TRBJ2-1
CDR3nt: TGTGCTAGCTCCAGGTTGGGCAGCTCCTACAATGAGCAGTTCTTC
CDR3aa: CASSRLGSSYNEQFF

abundance: few
v_gene: TRBV5-4
d_gene: NA
j_gene: TRBJ2-7
CDR3nt: TGTGCCAGCAGCTTGCGATCTGGGCCGGGCGAGCAGTACTTC
CDR3aa: CASSLRSGPGEQYF

abundance: NA
v_gene: TRBV7-9
d_gene: TRBD1
j_gene: TRBJ1-6
CDR3nt: TGTGCCAGCAGCTCCTCGGGGACAGGGTACTCACCCCTCCACTTT
CDR3aa: CASSSSGTGYSPLHF

abundance: NA
v_gene: TRBV7-9
d_gene: NA
j_gene: TRBJ2-4
CDR3nt: TGTGCCAGCAGCTTATTGATGGGACCGAAAAACATTCAGTACTTC
CDR3aa: CASSLLMGPKNIQYF

abundance: once
v_gene: TRBV23-1
d_gene: TRBD1
j_gene: TRBJ1-1
CDR3nt: TGCGCCAGCAGTCAACCCCTCCGGGACAGGGGGGTAGTCCCTGAAGCTTTCTTT
CDR3aa: CASSQPLRDRGVVPEAFF

abundance: NA
v_gene: TRBV5-1
d_gene: NA
j_gene: TRBJ1-2
CDR3nt: TGCGCCAGCAGCTTCACGCAGGGACCATCTAACTATGGCTACACCTTC
CDR3aa: CASSFTQGPSNYGYTF

abundance: NA
v_gene: TRBV11-2
d_gene: TRBD1
j_gene: TRBJ1-2
CDR3nt: TGTGCCAGCACTACGATCCGGGACAGTCCTAACTATGGCTACACCTTC
CDR3aa: CASTTIRDSPNYGYTF

abundance: NA
v_gene: TRBV7-9
d_gene: NA
j_gene: TRBJ2-7
CDR3nt: TGTGCCAGCAGCTCAGTATACGAGCAGTACTTC
CDR3aa: CASSSVYEQYF

abundance: NA
v_gene: TRBV7-2
d_gene: NA
j_gene: TRBJ1-2
CDR3nt: TGTGCCAGCAGCTTAGAAGGGTATGGCTACACCTTC
CDR3aa: CASSLEGYGYTF